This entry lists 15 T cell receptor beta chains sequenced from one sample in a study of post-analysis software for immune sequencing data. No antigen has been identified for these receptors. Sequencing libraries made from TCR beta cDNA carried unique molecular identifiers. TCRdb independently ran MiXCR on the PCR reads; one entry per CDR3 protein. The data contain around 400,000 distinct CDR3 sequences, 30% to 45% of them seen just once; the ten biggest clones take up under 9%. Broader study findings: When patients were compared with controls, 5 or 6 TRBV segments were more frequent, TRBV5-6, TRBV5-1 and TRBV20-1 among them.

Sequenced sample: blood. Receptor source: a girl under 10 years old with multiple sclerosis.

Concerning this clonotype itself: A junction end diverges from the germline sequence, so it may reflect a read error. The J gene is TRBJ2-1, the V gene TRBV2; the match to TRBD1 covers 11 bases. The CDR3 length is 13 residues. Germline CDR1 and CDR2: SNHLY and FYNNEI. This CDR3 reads CAGSGDRGDEQFF. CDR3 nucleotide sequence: TGTGCCGGCAGTGGGGACAGGGGGGATGAGCAGTTCTTC.

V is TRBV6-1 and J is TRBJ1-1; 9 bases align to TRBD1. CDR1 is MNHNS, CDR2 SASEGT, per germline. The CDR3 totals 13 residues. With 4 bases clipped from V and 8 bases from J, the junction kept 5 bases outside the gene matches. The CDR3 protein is CASSARDRDEAFF. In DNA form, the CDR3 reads TGTGCCAGCAGTGCCCGGGACAGGGACGAAGCTTTCTTT.

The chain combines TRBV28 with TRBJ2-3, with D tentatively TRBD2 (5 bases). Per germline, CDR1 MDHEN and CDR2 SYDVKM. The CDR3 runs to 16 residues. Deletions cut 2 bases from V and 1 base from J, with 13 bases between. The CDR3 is CASSLDLAPGTDTQYF. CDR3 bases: TGTGCCAGCAGTTTAGACCTAGCACCCGGCACAGATACGCAGTATTTT.

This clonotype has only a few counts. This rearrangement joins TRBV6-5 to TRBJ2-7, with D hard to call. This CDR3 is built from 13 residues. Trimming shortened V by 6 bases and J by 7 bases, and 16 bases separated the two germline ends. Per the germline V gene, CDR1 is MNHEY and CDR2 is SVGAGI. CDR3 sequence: CASSPVRVGEQYF. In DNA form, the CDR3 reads TGTGCCAGCAGCCCCGTCCGGGTGGGGGAGCAGTACTTC.

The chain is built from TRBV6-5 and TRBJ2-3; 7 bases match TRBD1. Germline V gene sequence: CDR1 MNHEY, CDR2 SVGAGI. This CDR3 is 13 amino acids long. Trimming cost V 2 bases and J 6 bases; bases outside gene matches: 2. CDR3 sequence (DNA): TGTGCCAGCAGTTACGGCAGGGGGGATACGCAGTATTTT. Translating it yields CASSYGRGDTQYF.

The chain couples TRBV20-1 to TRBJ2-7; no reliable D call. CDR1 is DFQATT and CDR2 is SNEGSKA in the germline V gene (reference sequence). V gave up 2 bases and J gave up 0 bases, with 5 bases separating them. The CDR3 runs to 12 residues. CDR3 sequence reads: CSARQTSYEQYF. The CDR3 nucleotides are TGCAGTGCTAGACAAACCTCCTACGAGCAGTACTTC.

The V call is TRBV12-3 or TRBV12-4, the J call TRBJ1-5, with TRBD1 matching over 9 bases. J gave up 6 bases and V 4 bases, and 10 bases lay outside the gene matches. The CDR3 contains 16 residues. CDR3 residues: CASSSEDRGTGQPQHF. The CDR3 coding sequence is TGTGCCAGCAGTTCCGAGGACAGGGGTACAGGTCAGCCCCAGCATTTT.

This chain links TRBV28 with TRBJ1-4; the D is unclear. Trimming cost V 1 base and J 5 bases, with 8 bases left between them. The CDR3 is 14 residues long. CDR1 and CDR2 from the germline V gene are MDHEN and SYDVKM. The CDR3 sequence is CASSLSGRNEKLFF. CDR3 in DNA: TGTGCCAGCAGTTTATCAGGCAGGAATGAAAAACTGTTTTTT.

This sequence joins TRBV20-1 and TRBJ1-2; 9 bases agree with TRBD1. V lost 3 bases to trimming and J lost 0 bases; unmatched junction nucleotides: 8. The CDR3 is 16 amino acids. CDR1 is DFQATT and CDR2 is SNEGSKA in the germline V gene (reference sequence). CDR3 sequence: CSASSPGQGTNYGYTF. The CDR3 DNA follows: TGCAGTGCTAGTTCTCCGGGACAGGGAACTAACTATGGCTACACCTTC.

The CDR3 spells CASTETGSGNQPQHF. In DNA form, the CDR3 reads TGTGCCAGCACGGAGACAGGGTCGGGCAATCAGCCCCAGCATTTT. The J gene is TRBJ1-5, the V gene TRBV2; 7 positions agree with TRBD1. Germline trimming cut 7 bases from V and 2 bases from J; bases unmatched to any gene: 8. The germline V gene encodes CDR1 SNHLY and CDR2 FYNNEI. CDR3 length equals 15 residues.

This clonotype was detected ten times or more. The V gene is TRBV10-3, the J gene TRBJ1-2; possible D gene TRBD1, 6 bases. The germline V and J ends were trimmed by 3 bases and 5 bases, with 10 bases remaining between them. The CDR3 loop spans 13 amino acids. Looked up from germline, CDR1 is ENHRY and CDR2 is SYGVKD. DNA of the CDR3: TGTGCCATCAGTGAAGGGCAGGGGTATGGCTACACCTTC. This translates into CAISEGQGYGYTF.

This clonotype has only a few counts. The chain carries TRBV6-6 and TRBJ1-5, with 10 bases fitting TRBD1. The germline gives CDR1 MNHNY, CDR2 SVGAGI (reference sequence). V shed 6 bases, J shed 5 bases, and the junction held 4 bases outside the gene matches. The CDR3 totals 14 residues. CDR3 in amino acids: CASSPDRGYQPQHF. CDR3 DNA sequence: TGTGCCAGCAGCCCGGACAGGGGGTATCAGCCCCAGCATTTT.

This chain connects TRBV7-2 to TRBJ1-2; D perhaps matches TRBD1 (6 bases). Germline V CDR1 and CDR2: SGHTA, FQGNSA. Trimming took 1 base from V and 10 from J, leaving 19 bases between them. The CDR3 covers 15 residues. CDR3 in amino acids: CASSLGSGHKAIYTF. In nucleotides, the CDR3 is TGTGCCAGCAGCTTAGGTTCGGGACACAAGGCTATCTACACCTTC.

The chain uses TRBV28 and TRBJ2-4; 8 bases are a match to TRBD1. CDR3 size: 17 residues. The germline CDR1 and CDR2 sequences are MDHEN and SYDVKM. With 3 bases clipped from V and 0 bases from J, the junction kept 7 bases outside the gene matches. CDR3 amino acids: CASSLLGTGLAKNIQYF. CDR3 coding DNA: TGTGCCAGCAGTTTGCTTGGGACAGGACTAGCCAAAAACATTCAGTACTTC.

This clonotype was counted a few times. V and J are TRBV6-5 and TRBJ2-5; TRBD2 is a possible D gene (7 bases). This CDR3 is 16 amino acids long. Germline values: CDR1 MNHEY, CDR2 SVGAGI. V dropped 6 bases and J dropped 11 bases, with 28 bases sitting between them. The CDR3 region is CASSPERGGGYNEQYF. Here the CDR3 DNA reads TGTGCCAGCAGCCCCGAAAGGGGGGGAGGCTACAATGAGCAGTACTTC.